This T cell receptor (beta chain) was sequenced for a study of blood T cell repertoires in COVID-19. Profiling relied on immunoSEQ multiplex PCR, and the TCRdb table lists in-frame clones only, not all of them. The sample includes 180,000 or so clones, 65% to 90% seen only once; the top ten take around 8.3%. The CDR3 sequence is 15 residues long. The rearrangement links TRBV1 to TRBJ2-7; TRBD2 reflects the table's D call only, with no check against the DNA. TRBV1 corresponds to a pseudogene. The receptor was derived from a man aged 60 to 75 with acute or convalescent COVID-19. Sequencing was carried out using peripheral blood. CDR3 in amino acids: CTSSQAHGRGYEQYF. CDR3 bases: TGCACCAGCAGCCAAGCTCACGGGAGAGGCTACGAGCAGTACTTC.